This TCR beta chain originates from a study of OX40 agonist ivuxolimab in advanced cancers. Comment on this clone: Its antigen remains unknown.

Study findings and constraints: CD8+ T cells were the subset that, on average, had more expanded clones than CD4+.

The data were produced by immunoSEQ multiplex PCR, yet TCRdb's version contains in-frame clones alone and is incomplete. The data contain 90,000 to 100,000 clones, around 85% of them singletons. This CDR3 has 14 residues. Trimming removed 0 bases from V and 4 bases from J; junction bases left unmatched: 3. Germline lookup yields CDR1 SGHRS and CDR2 YFSETQ. The sequence came from an adult with an advanced solid tumor such as melanoma, head and neck, liver or kidney cancer. This specimen was CD4+ or CD8+ T cells sorted from blood, taken in a trial of the OX40 agonist ivuxolimab. The chain links TRBV5-1 to TRBJ2-5, with TRBD2 matching over 7 bases. The CDR3 reads CASSLGLAGETQYF. CDR3 nucleotides: TGCGCCAGCAGCTTGGGGTTAGCGGGAGAGACCCAGTACTTC.